Listed here are 17 T cell receptor beta chains from one sample, sequenced in a study of type 1 regulatory T cells. No antigen has been assigned to these receptors. TCRdb re-called the reads through MiXCR, storing one row per CDR3 protein. The sample has 35,000 to 50,000 distinct CDR3 sequences; roughly an eighth are singletons. Source material: cultured non-Tr1 T cells, either the whole culture or a sorted T cell fraction (not recorded which). These receptors were obtained from a human donor in good health.

This chain connects TRBV18 to TRBJ2-5; unclear D gene. The CDR3 sequence is 13 residues long. Trimming took off 3 bases at V and 4 bases at J, with 9 bases between the two ends. The germline CDR1 and CDR2 sequences are KGHSH and LQKENI. The chain's CDR3 is CASSPQTLETQYF. CDR3 bases: TGTGCCAGCTCACCTCAGACCCTAGAGACCCAGTACTTC.

This clonotype was counted at least ten times. This chain connects TRBV15 to TRBJ1-5, with D possibly TRBD1 on 5 matching bases. Germline V gene sequence: CDR1 LNHNV, CDR2 YYDKDF (reference sequence). V was trimmed by 5 bases and J by 2 bases, leaving 10 bases between them. The CDR3 length is 14 residues. This chain's CDR3 is CATSFGGGNQPQHF. Here the CDR3 DNA reads TGTGCCACCAGCTTTGGAGGGGGCAATCAGCCCCAGCATTTT.

This clonotype was detected ten times or more. The rearrangement joins TRBV20-1 to TRBJ1-2; 12 nucleotides agree with TRBD1. The J segment lost 8 bases and the V segment lost 4 bases, leaving 5 bases of the junction unmatched. The CDR3 spans 13 residues. Germline loops: CDR1 DFQATT, CDR2 SNEGSKA (reference sequence). The CDR3 spells CSAKWDRGHGYTF. The CDR3 nucleotides read TGCAGTGCTAAATGGGACAGGGGGCACGGCTACACCTTC.

In this sample, this clonotype turned up a few times. V is TRBV18 and J is TRBJ1-2; TRBD1 agrees at 8 bases. Losses at the gene ends were 4 bases for V and 4 bases for J; bases not matched to a gene: 5. CDR1 and CDR2 from the germline V gene are KGHSH and LQKENI. There are 14 residues in the CDR3. CDR3 amino acids: CASSRDRSSYGYTF. As DNA, the CDR3 is TGTGCCAGCTCACGGGACAGGAGCTCCTATGGCTACACCTTC.

This clonotype was counted at least ten times. CDR3 loop: CASSLGRPPSYGYTF. The CDR3 nucleotides are TGTGCCAGCAGCTTAGGGCGGCCTCCTTCTTATGGCTACACCTTC. The V and J genes are TRBV7-2 and TRBJ1-2, with no clear D. This CDR3 comprises 15 residues. The V and J ends lost 1 base and 5 bases respectively, with 14 bases between them. Germline V CDR1 and CDR2: SGHTA, FQGNSA.

There are many counts of this clonotype. J is TRBJ1-1 and V is TRBV9, with D unresolved. V shed 3 bases and J shed 3 bases, with 3 bases lying between them. The germline V gene encodes CDR1 SGDLS and CDR2 YYNGEE. The CDR3 is 11 residues long. This CDR3 reads CASSAHTEAFF. CDR3 coding DNA: TGTGCCAGCAGCGCCCACACTGAAGCTTTCTTT.

The chain has TRBV5-4 and TRBJ2-3, with D perhaps TRBD2 (6 bases). The ends were cut back, 3 bases at V and 4 bases at J, with 18 bases in the middle. Germline V gene sequence: CDR1 SGHNT, CDR2 YYREEE (reference sequence). The CDR3 totals 16 residues. The CDR3 DNA sequence: TGTGCCAGCAGCTCCGGTACTAGCTGGAGCTCAGATACGCAGTATTTT. Translation: CASSSGTSWSSDTQYF. Filled out from reference TRBV5-4 and TRBJ2-3, the complete variable domain reads ETGVTQSPTHLIKTRGQQVTLRCSSQSGHNTVSWYQQALGQGPQFIFQYYREEENGRGNFPPRFSGLQFPNYSSELNVNALELDDSALYLCASSSGTSWSSDTQYFGPGTRLTVL.

This clonotype was observed at least ten times. The V gene is TRBV5-5, the J gene TRBJ2-1; D call uncertain. Germline CDR1 is SGHKS and CDR2 is YYEKEE (reference sequence). The CDR3 consists of 12 residues. With 0 bases removed from V and 6 bases from J, the gap between germline ends came to 4 bases. The CDR3: CASSLGINEQFF. The CDR3 coding sequence is TGTGCCAGCAGCTTGGGGATCAATGAGCAGTTCTTC.

As for this clonotype: A single base separates this from a much larger clone, so it may be a read error. V usage is TRBV3-1 and J usage is TRBJ2-5, with unresolved D. The CDR3 is made up of 11 amino acids. Looked up from germline, CDR1 is LGHDT and CDR2 is YNNKEL (reference sequence). The CDR3 bases are TGTGCCAACAGCCAGAAAGAGACCCAGTACTTC. Its translation: CANSQKETQYF.

At least ten counts were recorded for this clonotype. The gene calls are TRBV12-3 or TRBV12-4 and TRBJ2-7; 8 bases are shared with TRBD2. After removal of 5 bases from V and 5 bases from J, the junction contained 11 bases not matched to a gene. CDR3 length: 15 amino acids. The CDR3 sequence: CASSQQAGVLNEQYF. The CDR3, as DNA: TGTGCCAGCAGTCAACAAGCGGGAGTATTGAACGAGCAGTACTTC.

This clonotype qualifies as medium-sized. CDR3 loop: CASSLGGPYNEQFF. The CDR3 DNA reads as TGTGCCAGCAGCTTGGGGGGGCCCTACAATGAGCAGTTCTTC. The V call is TRBV7-3, the J call TRBJ2-1, with D perhaps matching TRBD2 (7 bases). Germline-derived CDR1 and CDR2 are SGHTA and FQGTGA. The V and J ends lost 3 bases and 2 bases respectively, with 8 bases between them. The CDR3 runs to 14 residues.

The CDR3 spells CASTLFGDAGTDTQYF. Here the CDR3 DNA reads TGTGCCAGCACCCTTTTCGGAGACGCTGGCACAGATACGCAGTATTTT. V usage is TRBV7-8 and J usage is TRBJ2-3; D gene ambiguous. This CDR3 spans 16 amino acids. V was shortened by 7 bases and J by 1 base, with 18 bases between the two germline ends. Per the germline V gene, CDR1 is SGHVS and CDR2 is FQNEAQ.

This clonotype is termed medium-sized. The rearrangement joins TRBV20-1 to TRBJ2-1, with 10 bases fitting TRBD2. Unmatched junction bases numbered 2, after V lost 5 bases and J lost 1 base. Germline CDR1 reads DFQATT; CDR2 reads SNEGSKA (reference sequence). The CDR3 consists of 14 residues. As DNA, the CDR3 is TGCAGTGCTCCACTAGCGGGGTCCTACAATGAGCAGTTCTTC. Its protein is CSAPLAGSYNEQFF.

This clonotype appeared many times. The genes are TRBV20-1 and TRBJ2-5; D might be TRBD2 (6 bases). The CDR3 has 14 amino acids. Germline lookup yields CDR1 DFQATT and CDR2 SNEGSKA (reference sequence). Trimming cost V 0 bases and J 3 bases, with 11 bases left between them. The CDR3 sequence is CSARDGSGEETQYF. DNA of the CDR3: TGCAGTGCTAGAGATGGGTCGGGGGAAGAGACCCAGTACTTC.

This clonotype showed up many times. The CDR3 nucleotides are TGCAGTGCGCATCAGCCTACAGGGGCCGAGCAGTACTTC. The encoded protein is CSAHQPTGAEQYF. The chain links TRBV20-1 to TRBJ2-7; 7 bases are shared with TRBD1. Germline lookup yields CDR1 DFQATT and CDR2 SNEGSKA (reference sequence). The CDR3 contains 13 residues. Unmatched junction bases numbered 11, after V lost 6 bases and J lost 6 bases.

Only a few counts were recorded for this clonotype. V gene TRBV5-1 combines with J gene TRBJ2-5; TRBD1 matches at 9 bases. CDR1 is SGHRS, CDR2 YFSETQ, per germline. The CDR3 consists of 16 residues. Trimming took 6 bases from V and 5 from J; bases not matched to a gene: 14. CDR3 DNA sequence: TGCGCCAGCACCCAGACCGGGACAGGGTTCGTTGAGACCCAGTACTTC. Translated: CASTQTGTGFVETQYF.

The rearrangement links TRBV5-1 to TRBJ2-1; tentative D call: TRBD2 (6 bases). From germline, CDR1 is SGHRS and CDR2 YFSETQ. The V gene lost 4 bases and the J gene lost 8 bases, with 19 bases spanning the gap. The CDR3 spans 15 residues. This CDR3 reads CASSPGRAGYDEQFF. The CDR3 DNA sequence: TGCGCCAGCAGCCCCGGCAGGGCGGGGTACGATGAGCAGTTCTTC.